This T cell receptor (beta chain) was captured by sequencing in a study of T cell repertoires in cytomegalovirus infection. Study summary: The authors relied on CMV epitopes, both recently identified HLA-C-restricted and well-studied HLA-B-restricted. CMV infection and matching HLA type were both indicated by public TCR beta signatures. Study-wide results and caveats: Dominating the ex vivo response were HLA-C-restricted CMV-specific TCR beta clonotypes. There were carriers of CMV plus the relevant HLA, and cumulative public TCR beta family frequency identified them.

Each CDR3 protein is one row after TCRdb ran MiXCR on the reads. The sample includes 700,000 to 900,000 distinct CDR3 sequences, about 28% of them seen just once. V lost 3 bases, J lost 10 bases, and 15 bases lay in between. CDR1 DFQATT and CDR2 SNEGSKA come from the germline V gene (reference sequence). The CDR3 is made up of 13 amino acids. This clonotype has at least ten counts. Its antigen is still unknown. The clonotype originates from a human donor in good health (CMV status not recorded). Some clones in this sample may be carry-over from other donors' samples. J is TRBJ1-4 and V is TRBV20-1, with D possibly TRBD1 on 5 matching bases. Sample: cultured CD8+ T cells from PBMCs, taken from culture after CMV antigen stimulation. DNA of the CDR3: TGCAGTGCTAGGATCCAGGGTGTCGGAAAACTGTTTTTT. The encoded protein is CSARIQGVGKLFF.